The sequence of this T cell receptor beta chain was determined in a study of cytomegalovirus exposure and HLA in healthy donors. On this clone: Its specificity is unknown.

The germline V gene encodes CDR1 MNHNS and CDR2 SASEGT. The CDR3 spans 11 residues. Trimming shortened V by 6 bases and J by 7 bases, and 9 bases separated the two germline ends. Findings and caveats of the study: Later analysis suggested most CMV-associated TCR beta chains were HLA-restricted. Equally common other TCR beta chains were less clonally expanded than HLA-associated ones, a later analysis found. In vitro assays verified that a few CMV-associated chains recognized CMV antigens specifically.

Vbeta (60) and Jbeta (13) primers were used in the PCR. The protocol was immunoSEQ multiplex PCR, while the TCRdb copy is restricted to in-frame clones and leaves out a portion. This sample has under 200,000 clones; roughly 78% occur once, and the top ten carry around 1.9%. This sequence joins TRBV6-1 and TRBJ2-5; D perhaps matches TRBD1 (5 bases). This TCR was sampled from a man aged 35 to 55 in good health and CMV-seronegative. The sequenced sample consisted of PBMCs. The CDR3 DNA is TGTGCCAGCAGCCCTCAGGGGACCCAGTACTTC. Its protein product is CASSPQGTQYF.